This T cell receptor (beta chain) was retrieved from a study of blood T cell repertoires in COVID-19. Participant reports of clinical history set cohort assignment. In the original workflow: It was from reference gene primer amplification that nucleated cell counts were estimated. The data were produced by immunoSEQ multiplex PCR, yet TCRdb's version contains in-frame clones alone and is incomplete. That table is the source of V, J and clone size, and D and trimming were worked out from the DNA. The data show approximately 350,000 clones, more than 75% seen once. The CDR3 extends over 13 amino acids. Trimming left V 0 bases short and J 5 bases short, with 7 bases between.

This receptor was taken from a woman in her twenties or thirties who had recovered from COVID-19. The sequenced material came from PBMCs or T cells enriched from blood (not recorded which). The V gene is TRBV12-3 or TRBV12-4, the J gene TRBJ1-2; D perhaps matches TRBD1 (6 bases). CDR3 sequence (DNA): TGTGCCAGCAGTTTAGCCAGGGGATATGGCTACACCTTC. Protein product: CASSLARGYGYTF.